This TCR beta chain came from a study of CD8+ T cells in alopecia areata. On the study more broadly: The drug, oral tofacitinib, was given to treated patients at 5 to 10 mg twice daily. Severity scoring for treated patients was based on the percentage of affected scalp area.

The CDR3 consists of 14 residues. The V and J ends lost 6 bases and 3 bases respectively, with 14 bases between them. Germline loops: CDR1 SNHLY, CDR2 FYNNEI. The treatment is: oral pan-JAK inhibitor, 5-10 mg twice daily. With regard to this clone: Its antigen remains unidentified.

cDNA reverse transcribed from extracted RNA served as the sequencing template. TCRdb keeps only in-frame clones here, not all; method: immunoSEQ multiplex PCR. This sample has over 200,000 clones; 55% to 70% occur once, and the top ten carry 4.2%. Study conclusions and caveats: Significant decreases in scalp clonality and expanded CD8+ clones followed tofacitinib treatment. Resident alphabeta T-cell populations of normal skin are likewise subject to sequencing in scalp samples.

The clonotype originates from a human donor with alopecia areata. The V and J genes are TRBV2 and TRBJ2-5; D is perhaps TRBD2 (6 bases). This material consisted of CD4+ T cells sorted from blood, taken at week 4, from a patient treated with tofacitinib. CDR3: CASRGGVGEETQYF. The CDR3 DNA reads TGTGCCAGCAGGGGCGGGGTCGGGGAAGAGACCCAGTACTTC.